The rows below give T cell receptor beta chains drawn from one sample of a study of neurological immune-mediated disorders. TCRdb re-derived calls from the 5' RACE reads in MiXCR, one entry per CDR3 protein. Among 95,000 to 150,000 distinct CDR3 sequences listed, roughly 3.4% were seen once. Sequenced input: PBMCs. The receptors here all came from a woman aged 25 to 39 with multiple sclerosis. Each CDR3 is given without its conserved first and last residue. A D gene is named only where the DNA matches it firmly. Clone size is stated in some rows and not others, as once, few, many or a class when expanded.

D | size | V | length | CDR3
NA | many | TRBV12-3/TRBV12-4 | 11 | ASSLKWVTEAF
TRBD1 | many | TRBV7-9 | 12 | ASSITGDTGELF
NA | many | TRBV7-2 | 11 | ASSLETGQPQH
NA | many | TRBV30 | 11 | AWSVIAPGELF
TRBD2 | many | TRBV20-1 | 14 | SARDGTSGPNNEQF
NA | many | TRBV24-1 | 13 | ATSDTGSYGDTQY
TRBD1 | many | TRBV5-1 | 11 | ASSLTGVREQY
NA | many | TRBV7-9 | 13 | ASSLGEPAGHEAF
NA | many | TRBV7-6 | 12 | ASSLAGANNEQF
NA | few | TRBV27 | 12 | ASSPARGNQPQN
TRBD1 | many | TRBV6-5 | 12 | ASSFGQVNTEAF
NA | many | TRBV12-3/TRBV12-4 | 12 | ASSYVAANTEAF
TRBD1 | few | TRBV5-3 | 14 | ARSLTTGVSNQPQH
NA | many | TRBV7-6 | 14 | ASSLAWGRSGDTQY
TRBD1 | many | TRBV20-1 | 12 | SARRDRTNYGYT
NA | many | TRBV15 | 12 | ATSRDGGAQPQH
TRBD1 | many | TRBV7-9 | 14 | ASSATGTGNNQPQH
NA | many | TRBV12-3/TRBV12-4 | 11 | ASSLGNSYEQY
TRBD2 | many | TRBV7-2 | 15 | ASILRSGGAYYNEQF
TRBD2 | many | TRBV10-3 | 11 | AISETSGNEQF
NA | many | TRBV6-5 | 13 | ASSNASQANYGYT
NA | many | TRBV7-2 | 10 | ASSFPSSVQY
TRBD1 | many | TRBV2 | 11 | ASKGTGGNEQF
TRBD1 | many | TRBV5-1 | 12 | ASSLGQGNLGYT
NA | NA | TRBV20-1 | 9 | SARVGDRGF
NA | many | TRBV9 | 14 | ASSPEVGLSTDTQY